This T cell receptor (beta chain) was captured in a study of T cell repertoires in cytomegalovirus infection. The CDR3 spans 15 residues. Trimming took 6 bases from V and 5 from J; bases not matched to a gene: 13. Germline loops: CDR1 SGHRS, CDR2 YFSETQ. TCRdb itself ran the reads through MiXCR, one entry per CDR3 protein. The table shows about 900,000 distinct CDR3 sequences, with around 30% occurring only once. In regard to this clonotype: Its antigen is as yet unknown.

The sequence was collected from a human donor in good health (CMV status not recorded). Some clones in this sample may be carry-over from other donors' samples. The V call is TRBV5-1, the J call TRBJ2-5, with TRBD2 matching 7 bases. The sequencing here drew on cultured CD8+ T cells from PBMCs, taken from culture after CMV antigen stimulation. The CDR3 sequence: CASNPKGGAEETQYF. DNA of the CDR3: TGCGCCAGCAACCCAAAGGGAGGGGCGGAGGAGACCCAGTACTTC.